The 14 T cell receptor beta chains presented below share a single source sample, sequenced in a study of shared clonotypes between healthy human individuals (TCRdb year 2020). The library was obtained by the immunoSEQ multiplex PCR assay. TCRdb mirrors the immuneACCESS table, restricted to in-frame sequences. Some clones are absent from its copies; in checked studies, under half trace to an unresolved V gene, and the reason for the others is unknown. Within this sample are approximately 320,000 clones, with around 87% of them counted one time only. The top ten clones comprise around 15% of the sample. Sequencing was carried out using memory CD8+ T cells sorted from blood. The cell subset or site label on this specimen signifies: CD45RO+ cells pooled with CCR7-negative TemRA cells. The receptors were sampled from a man aged 18-30 years in good health.

This sequence joins TRBV11-2 and TRBJ1-3; no clear D gene. The CDR3 is made up of 13 amino acids. Germline assignment: CDR1 SGHAT and CDR2 FQNNGV. Trimming pared 7 bases from V and 4 bases from J, leaving 11 bases between. CDR3 in amino acids: CASIPSVGNTIYF. Written as DNA, the CDR3 is TGTGCCAGCATCCCCAGTGTGGGAAACACCATATATTTT.

V gene TRBV29-1 combines with J gene TRBJ2-7, with TRBD1 as a possible D gene (6 bases). Trimming took 6 bases from V and 6 from J, leaving 18 bases between them. This CDR3 region has 13 residues. The germline CDR1 and CDR2 sequences are SQVTM and ANQGSEA. The CDR3 DNA reads as TGCAGCGTCCAAATGTTGGGGGCGGGCGAGCAGTACTTC. Encoded protein: CSVQMLGAGEQYF.

This CDR3 is CASSPRTGTAYEQYF. The CDR3 bases are TGTGCCAGTAGTCCACGGACAGGGACAGCCTACGAGCAGTACTTC. V usage is TRBV19 and J usage is TRBJ2-7; 8 bases align to TRBD1. The CDR3 sequence is 15 residues long. V was pared by 5 bases and J by 2 bases, with 8 bases of the junction left unmatched. CDR1 is LNHDA, CDR2 SQIVND, per germline (reference sequence).

The chain couples TRBV2 to TRBJ2-7; 8 nucleotides match TRBD1. The CDR3 is 13 amino acids. J was trimmed by 2 bases and V by 9 bases; bases with no gene match: 6. The germline CDR1 and CDR2 sequences are SNHLY and FYNNEI. Here the CDR3 DNA reads TGTGCCAGAGAGGACAGGGATACCTACGAGCAGTACTTC. The encoded protein is CAREDRDTYEQYF. The full variable domain, its missing parts supplied by reference TRBV2 and TRBJ2-7, is EPEVTQTPSHQVTQMGQEVILRCVPISNHLYFYWYRQILGQKVEFLVSFYNNEISEKSEIFDDQFSVERPDGSNFTLKIRSTKLEDSAMYFCAREDRDTYEQYFGPGTRLTVT.

The V and J genes are TRBV30 and TRBJ1-6; no reliable D call. This CDR3 has 13 residues. The germline V gene encodes CDR1 GTSNPN and CDR2 SVGIG (reference sequence). The V gene lost 3 bases and the J gene lost 0 bases, with 3 bases spanning the gap. The CDR3 protein is CAWRSSYNSPLHF. DNA for the CDR3: TGTGCCTGGAGGAGCTCCTATAATTCACCCCTCCACTTT.

This clone showed up just once. The V call is TRBV5-1, the J call TRBJ2-7, with 7 bases lining up with TRBD1. There are 13 residues in the CDR3. Germline assignment: CDR1 SGHRS and CDR2 YFSETQ. After removal of 4 bases from V and 6 bases from J, the junction contained 7 bases not matched to a gene. CDR3 in amino acids: CASSPLRGREQYF. CDR3 DNA sequence: TGCGCCAGCAGCCCCCTGAGGGGGCGCGAGCAGTACTTC.

The J gene is TRBJ2-2, the V gene TRBV5-1; 11 positions match TRBD1. V lost 4 bases and J lost 7; bases outside the gene matches: 9. The CDR3 extends over 16 amino acids. The germline CDR1 and CDR2 sequences are SGHRS and YFSETQ. In DNA form, the CDR3 reads TGCGCCAGCAGCACCCCCTGGACAGGGGGCGTCGGGGAGCTGTTTTTT. Its protein is CASSTPWTGGVGELFF.

The V call is TRBV4-1, the J call TRBJ2-2; D is unresolved. The CDR3 loop spans 15 amino acids. Trimming shortened V by 4 bases and J by 0 bases, and 9 bases separated the two germline ends. Germline CDR1 MGHRA, CDR2 YSYEKL. In DNA, the CDR3 is TGCGCCAGCAGCCCGAGGATTACGAACACCGGGGAGCTGTTTTTT. Protein sequence: CASSPRITNTGELFF.

In regard to this clone: A much larger clone differs from this one at a single base, so this may be a read error. The sample contains more than one DNA sequence encoding this CDR3. The chain joins TRBV9 to TRBJ1-6; D is unresolved. Germline V CDR1 and CDR2: SGDLS, YYNGEE. The CDR3 length is 14 residues. The CDR3 sequence: CASSVAEGPSPLHF. The CDR3 DNA is TGTGCCAGCAGTGTAGCCGAAGGTCCTTCACCCCTCCACTTT.

The rearrangement joins TRBV7-6 to TRBJ2-7; perhaps TRBD2 as D (6 bases). Trimming removed 3 bases from V and 0 bases from J, with 9 bases in between. The germline V gene has CDR1 SGHVS and CDR2 FNYEAQ. The CDR3 is made up of 14 amino acids. The CDR3 DNA is TGTGCCAGCAGCTTCGGGGACTTCTCCTACGAGCAGTACTTC. Encoded protein: CASSFGDFSYEQYF.

The chain couples TRBV4-1 to TRBJ1-3, with 8 bases aligning to TRBD1. Germline-derived CDR1 and CDR2 are MGHRA and YSYEKL. The CDR3 extends over 15 amino acids. After removal of 2 bases from V and 4 bases from J, the junction contained 4 bases not matched to a gene. DNA of the CDR3: TGCGCCAGCAGCCAATCGGGACAGGCGGGAAACACCATATATTTT. This sequence encodes CASSQSGQAGNTIYF.

For the CDR3, the DNA is TGTGCCACCAGCAGAGCAACAGGGAAACCAAACTACGAGCAGTACTTC. It specifies CATSRATGKPNYEQYF. The rearrangement uses TRBV15 and TRBJ2-7, with D tentatively TRBD1 (6 bases). The ends were cut back, 1 base at V and 3 bases at J, with 16 bases in the middle. CDR1 is LNHNV, CDR2 YYDKDF, per germline (reference sequence). The CDR3 has 16 amino acids.

The chain links TRBV9 to TRBJ1-4; TRBD1 aligns across 8 bases. The junction had 3 bases not matched to a gene; V was cut back by 3 bases and J by 5 bases. Germline loops: CDR1 SGDLS, CDR2 YYNGEE. CDR3 length: 14 residues. CDR3 bases: TGTGCCAGCAGCGGGAGACAGGGGAATGAAAAACTGTTTTTT. This gives the protein CASSGRQGNEKLFF.

This chain's CDR3 is CASSLDGGYTF. As DNA, the CDR3 is TGTGCCAGCAGCTTGGACGGAGGCTACACCTTC. V gene TRBV5-4 combines with J gene TRBJ1-2; D is unclear. V was shortened by 0 bases and J by 8 bases, with 5 bases between the two germline ends. The V gene's germline CDR1 is SGHNT and CDR2 YYREEE (reference sequence). The CDR3 has 11 amino acids.